Reported below is one TCR beta chain. Its antigen remains unidentified. The isolated RNA, all of it, was reverse transcribed, so expressed TCRB transcripts were what got sequenced. This table comes from immunoSEQ multiplex PCR, and its TCRdb copy is limited to in-frame clones, with some not included. The data hold 130,000 to 150,000 clones, with approximately 13% observed a single time. The sample is drawn from a study of beta chain features in type 1 diabetes. Study results and limitations: Here, the possible influence of HLA type (on TCRB rearrangement) remained unresolved. Patients with Type 1 diabetes showed moderately but significantly shorter TCRB CDR3s in all four CD4+ subsets. Insertions were fewer and deletions more numerous at VDJ junctions in type 1 diabetes patients.

This CDR3 region has 13 residues. Germline V gene data show CDR1 as MNHEY and CDR2 as SVGAGI. V dropped 5 bases and J dropped 3 bases, with 11 bases sitting between them. What was sequenced was central memory CD4+ T cells from blood. The clonotype was recovered from a man younger than 30 with type 1 diabetes. The chain carries TRBV6-5 and TRBJ2-7; the D gene is possibly TRBD1 (5 bases). CDR3 sequence (DNA): TGTGCCAGCAGTCAAGGGGATCACTACGAGCAGTACTTC. This gives the protein CASSQGDHYEQYF.